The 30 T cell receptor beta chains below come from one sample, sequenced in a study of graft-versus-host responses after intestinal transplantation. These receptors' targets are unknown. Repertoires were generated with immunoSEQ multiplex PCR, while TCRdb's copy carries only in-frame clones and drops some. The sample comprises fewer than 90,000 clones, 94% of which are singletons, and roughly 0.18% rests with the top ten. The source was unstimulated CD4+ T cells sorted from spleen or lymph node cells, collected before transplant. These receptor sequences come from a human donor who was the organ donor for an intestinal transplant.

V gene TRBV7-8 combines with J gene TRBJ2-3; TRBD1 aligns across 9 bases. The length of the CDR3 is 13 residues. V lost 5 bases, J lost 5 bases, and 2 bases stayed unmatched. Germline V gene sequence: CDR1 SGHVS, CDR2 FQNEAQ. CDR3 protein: CASSRDREDTQYF. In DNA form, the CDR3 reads TGTGCCAGCAGCCGGGACAGGGAAGATACGCAGTATTTT.

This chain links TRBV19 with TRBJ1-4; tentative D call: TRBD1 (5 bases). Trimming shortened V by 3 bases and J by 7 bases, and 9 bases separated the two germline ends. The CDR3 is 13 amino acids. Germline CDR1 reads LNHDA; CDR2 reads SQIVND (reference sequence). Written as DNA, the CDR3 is TGTGCCAGTAGTATCCAGGGAGGTGAAAAACTGTTTTTT. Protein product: CASSIQGGEKLFF.

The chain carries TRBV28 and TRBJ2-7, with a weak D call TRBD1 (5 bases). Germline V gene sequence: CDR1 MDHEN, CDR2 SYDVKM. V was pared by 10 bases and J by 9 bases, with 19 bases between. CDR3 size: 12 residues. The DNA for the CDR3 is TGTGCCATCGATCCTGGGCAGGGCGCGCAGTACTTC. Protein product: CAIDPGQGAQYF.

The CDR3 bases are TGCGCCAGCACCACCGATCAGTCCACCGGGGAGCTGTTTTTT. Translated: CASTTDQSTGELFF. V is TRBV5-1 and J is TRBJ2-2, with D unresolved. With 6 bases removed from V and 4 bases from J, the gap between germline ends came to 13 bases. Germline CDR1 is SGHRS and CDR2 is YFSETQ. The CDR3 length is 14 residues.

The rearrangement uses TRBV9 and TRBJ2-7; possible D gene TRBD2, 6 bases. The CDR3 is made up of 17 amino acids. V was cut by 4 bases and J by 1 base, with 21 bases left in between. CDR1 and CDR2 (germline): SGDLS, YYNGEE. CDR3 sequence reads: CASSLGPGGISSYEQYF. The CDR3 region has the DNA TGTGCCAGCAGCCTCGGCCCTGGGGGGATTTCATCCTACGAGCAGTACTTC.

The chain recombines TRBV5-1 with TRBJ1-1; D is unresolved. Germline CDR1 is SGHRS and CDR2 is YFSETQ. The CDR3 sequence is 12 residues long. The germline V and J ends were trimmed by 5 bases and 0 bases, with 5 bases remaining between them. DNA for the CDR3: TGCGCCAGCAGGGACGTGAACACTGAAGCTTTCTTT. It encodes CASRDVNTEAFF. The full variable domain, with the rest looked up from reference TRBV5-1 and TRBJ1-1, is KAGVTQTPRYLIKTRGQQVTLSCSPISGHRSVSWYQQTPGQGLQFLFEYFSETQRNKGNFPGRFSGRQFSNSRSEMNVSTLELGDSALYLCASRDVNTEAFFGQGTRLTVV.

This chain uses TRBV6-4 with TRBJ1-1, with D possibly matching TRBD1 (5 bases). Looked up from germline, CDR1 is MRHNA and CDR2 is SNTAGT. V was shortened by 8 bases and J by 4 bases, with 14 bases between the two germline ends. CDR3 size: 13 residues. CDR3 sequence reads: CASARDDSTEAFF. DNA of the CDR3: TGTGCCAGCGCCAGGGATGATAGCACTGAAGCTTTCTTT.

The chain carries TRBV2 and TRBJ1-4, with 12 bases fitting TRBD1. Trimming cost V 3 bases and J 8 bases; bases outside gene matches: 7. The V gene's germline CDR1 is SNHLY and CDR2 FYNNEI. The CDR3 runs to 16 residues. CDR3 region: CASSDGTGGAMEKLFF. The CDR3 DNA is TGTGCCAGCAGTGACGGGACAGGGGGCGCAATGGAAAAACTGTTTTTT.

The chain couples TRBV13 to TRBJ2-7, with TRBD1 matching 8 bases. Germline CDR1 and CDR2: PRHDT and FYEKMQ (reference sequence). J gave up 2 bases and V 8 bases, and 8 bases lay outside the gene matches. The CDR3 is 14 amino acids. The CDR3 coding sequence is TGTGCCAGCGGGACAGGAAAGATCCCCTACGAGCAGTACTTC. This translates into CASGTGKIPYEQYF.

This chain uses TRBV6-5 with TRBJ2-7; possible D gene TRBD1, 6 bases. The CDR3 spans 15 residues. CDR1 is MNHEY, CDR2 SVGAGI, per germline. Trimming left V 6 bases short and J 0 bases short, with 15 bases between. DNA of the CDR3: TGTGCCAGCAGGTCAGGGACATATTCCTCCTACGAGCAGTACTTC. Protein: CASRSGTYSSYEQYF.

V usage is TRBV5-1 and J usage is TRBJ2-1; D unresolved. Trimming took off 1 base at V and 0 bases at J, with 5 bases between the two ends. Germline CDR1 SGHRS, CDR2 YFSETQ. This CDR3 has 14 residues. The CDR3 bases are TGCGCCAGCAGCTTGATAAGCTCCTACAATGAGCAGTTCTTC. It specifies CASSLISSYNEQFF.

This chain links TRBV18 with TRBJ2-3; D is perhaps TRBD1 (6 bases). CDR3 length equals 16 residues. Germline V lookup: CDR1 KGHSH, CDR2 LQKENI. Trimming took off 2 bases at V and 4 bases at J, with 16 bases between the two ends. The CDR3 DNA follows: TGTGCCAGCTCACCATCACAGGGAATCGTACCAGATACGCAGTATTTT. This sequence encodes CASSPSQGIVPDTQYF.

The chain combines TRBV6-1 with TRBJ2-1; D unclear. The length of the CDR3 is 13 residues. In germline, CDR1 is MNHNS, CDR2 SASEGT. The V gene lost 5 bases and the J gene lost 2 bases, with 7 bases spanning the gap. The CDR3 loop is CASSSWAYNEQFF. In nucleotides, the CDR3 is TGTGCCAGCAGTTCTTGGGCCTACAATGAGCAGTTCTTC.

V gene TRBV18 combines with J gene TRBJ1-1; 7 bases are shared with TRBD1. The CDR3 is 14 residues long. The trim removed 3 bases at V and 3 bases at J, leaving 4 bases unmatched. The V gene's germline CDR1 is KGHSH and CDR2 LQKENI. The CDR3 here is CASSPTGSDTEAFF. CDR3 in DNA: TGTGCCAGCTCACCGACAGGGTCGGACACTGAAGCTTTCTTT. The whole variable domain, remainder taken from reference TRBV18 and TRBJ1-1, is NAGVMQNPRHLVRRRGQEARLRCSPMKGHSHVYWYRQLPEEGLKFMVYLQKENIIDESGMPKERFSAEFPKEGPSILRIQQVVRGDSAAYFCASSPTGSDTEAFFGQGTRLTVV.

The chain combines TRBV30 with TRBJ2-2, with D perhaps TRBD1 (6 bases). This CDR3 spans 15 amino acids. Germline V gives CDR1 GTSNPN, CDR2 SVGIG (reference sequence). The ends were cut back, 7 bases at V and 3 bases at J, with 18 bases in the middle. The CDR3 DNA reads TGTGCCTTGCCGGCAGGGGCAGGTTACACCGGGGAGCTGTTTTTT. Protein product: CALPAGAGYTGELFF.

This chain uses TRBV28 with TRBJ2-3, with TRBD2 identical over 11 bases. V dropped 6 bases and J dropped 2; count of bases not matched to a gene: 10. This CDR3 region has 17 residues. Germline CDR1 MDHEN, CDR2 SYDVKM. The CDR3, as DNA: TGTGCCAGCAGCGAGACTAGACTAGCGGGGTTCACAGATACGCAGTATTTT. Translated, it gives CASSETRLAGFTDTQYF. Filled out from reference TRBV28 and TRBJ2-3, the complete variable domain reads DVKVTQSSRYLVKRTGEKVFLECVQDMDHENMFWYRQDPGLGLRLIYFSYDVKMKEKGDIPEGYSVSREKKERFSLILESASTNQTSMYLCASSETRLAGFTDTQYFGPGTRLTVL.

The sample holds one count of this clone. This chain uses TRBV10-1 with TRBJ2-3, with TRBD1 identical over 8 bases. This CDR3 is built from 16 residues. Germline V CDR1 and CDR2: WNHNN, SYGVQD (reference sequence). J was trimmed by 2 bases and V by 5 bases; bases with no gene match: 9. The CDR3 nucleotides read TGCGCCAGCAGTTTCGGTTTGGGACAGGACACAGATACGCAGTATTTT. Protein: CASSFGLGQDTDTQYF.

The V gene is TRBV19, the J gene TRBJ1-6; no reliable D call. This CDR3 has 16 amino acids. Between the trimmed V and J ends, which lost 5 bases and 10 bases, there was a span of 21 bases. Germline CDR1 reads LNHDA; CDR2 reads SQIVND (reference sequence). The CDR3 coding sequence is TGTGCCAGTAGTGGAGAACCGGGCCCCATCGGGTCACCCCTCCACTTT. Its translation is CASSGEPGPIGSPLHF.

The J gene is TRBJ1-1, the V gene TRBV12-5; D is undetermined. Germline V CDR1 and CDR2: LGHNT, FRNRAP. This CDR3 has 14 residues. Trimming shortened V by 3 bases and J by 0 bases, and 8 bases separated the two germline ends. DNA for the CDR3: TGTGCTAGTGGTTTTGCCGGTATGAACACTGAAGCTTTCTTT. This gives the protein CASGFAGMNTEAFF.

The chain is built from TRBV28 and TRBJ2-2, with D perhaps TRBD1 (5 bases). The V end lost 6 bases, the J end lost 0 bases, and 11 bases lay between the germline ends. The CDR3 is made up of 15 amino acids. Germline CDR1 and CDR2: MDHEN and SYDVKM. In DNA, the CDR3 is TGTGCCAGCAGACAACAGGTGGCGAACACCGGGGAGCTGTTTTTT. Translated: CASRQQVANTGELFF.

The CDR3 sequence: CASSGRTTGANVLTF. The CDR3 DNA is TGTGCCAGCAGCGGAAGGACTACTGGGGCCAACGTCCTGACTTTC. This chain connects TRBV11-3 to TRBJ2-6; D may be TRBD2 (6 bases). V lost 5 bases to trimming and J lost 2 bases, with 10 bases between them. The CDR3 contains 15 residues. Germline values: CDR1 SGHNT, CDR2 YENEEA.

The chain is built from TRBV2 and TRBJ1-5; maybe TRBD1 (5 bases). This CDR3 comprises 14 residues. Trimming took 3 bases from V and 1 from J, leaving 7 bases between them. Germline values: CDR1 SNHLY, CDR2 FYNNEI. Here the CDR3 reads CASSDGQSNQPQHF. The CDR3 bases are TGTGCCAGCAGTGATGGACAAAGCAATCAGCCCCAGCATTTT.

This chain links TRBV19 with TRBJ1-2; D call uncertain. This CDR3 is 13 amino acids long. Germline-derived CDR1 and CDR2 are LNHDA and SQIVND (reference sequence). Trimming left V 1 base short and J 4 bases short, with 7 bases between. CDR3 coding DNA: TGTGCCAGTAGTATAGTCCGGGGCTATGGCTACACCTTC. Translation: CASSIVRGYGYTF.

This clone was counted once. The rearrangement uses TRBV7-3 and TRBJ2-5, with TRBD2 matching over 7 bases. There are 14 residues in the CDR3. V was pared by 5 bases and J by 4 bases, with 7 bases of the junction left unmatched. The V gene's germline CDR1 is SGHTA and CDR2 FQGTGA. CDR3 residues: CASSAQPGGETQYF. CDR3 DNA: TGTGCCAGCAGCGCTCAACCGGGAGGAGAGACCCAGTACTTC.

CDR3 nucleotides: TGCGCCAGCAGCTTTGGGACAGGGCCCCCTGAAGCTTTCTTT. This codes for CASSFGTGPPEAFF. V and J are TRBV5-1 and TRBJ1-1; 9 bases map to TRBD1. The CDR3 length is 14 residues. In germline, CDR1 is SGHRS, CDR2 YFSETQ. The ends lost 2 bases at V and 6 bases at J; junction bases unmatched: 5.

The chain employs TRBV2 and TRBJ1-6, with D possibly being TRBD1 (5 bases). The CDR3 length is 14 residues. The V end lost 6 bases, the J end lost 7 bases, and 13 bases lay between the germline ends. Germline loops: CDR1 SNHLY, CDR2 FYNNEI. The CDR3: CASRGGQGNSPLHF. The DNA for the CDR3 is TGTGCCAGCAGGGGAGGGCAGGGAAATTCACCCCTCCACTTT.

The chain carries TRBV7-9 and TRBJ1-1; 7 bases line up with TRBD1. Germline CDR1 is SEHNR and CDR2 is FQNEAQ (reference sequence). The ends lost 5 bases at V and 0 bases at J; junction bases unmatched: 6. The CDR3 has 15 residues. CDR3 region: CASSTWDSLNTEAFF. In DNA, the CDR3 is TGTGCCAGCAGCACCTGGGACAGCCTGAACACTGAAGCTTTCTTT.

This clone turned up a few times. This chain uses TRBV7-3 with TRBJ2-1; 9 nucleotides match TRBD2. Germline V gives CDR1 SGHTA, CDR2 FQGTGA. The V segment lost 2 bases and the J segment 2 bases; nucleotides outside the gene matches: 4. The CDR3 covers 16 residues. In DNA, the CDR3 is TGTGCCAGCAGCTTATCCGCGGGGGGGACCTACAATGAGCAGTTCTTC. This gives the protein CASSLSAGGTYNEQFF.

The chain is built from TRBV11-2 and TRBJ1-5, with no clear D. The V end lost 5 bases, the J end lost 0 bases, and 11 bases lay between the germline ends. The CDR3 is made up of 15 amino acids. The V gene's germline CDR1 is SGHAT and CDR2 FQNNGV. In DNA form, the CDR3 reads TGTGCCAGCAGCACAACCGGTGATAGCAATCAGCCCCAGCATTTT. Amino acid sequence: CASSTTGDSNQPQHF.

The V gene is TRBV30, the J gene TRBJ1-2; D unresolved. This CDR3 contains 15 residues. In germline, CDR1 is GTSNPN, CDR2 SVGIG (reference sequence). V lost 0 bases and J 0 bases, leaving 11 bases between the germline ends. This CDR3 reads CAWSVTAKPNYGYTF. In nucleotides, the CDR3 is TGTGCCTGGAGTGTTACGGCAAAACCTAACTATGGCTACACCTTC.